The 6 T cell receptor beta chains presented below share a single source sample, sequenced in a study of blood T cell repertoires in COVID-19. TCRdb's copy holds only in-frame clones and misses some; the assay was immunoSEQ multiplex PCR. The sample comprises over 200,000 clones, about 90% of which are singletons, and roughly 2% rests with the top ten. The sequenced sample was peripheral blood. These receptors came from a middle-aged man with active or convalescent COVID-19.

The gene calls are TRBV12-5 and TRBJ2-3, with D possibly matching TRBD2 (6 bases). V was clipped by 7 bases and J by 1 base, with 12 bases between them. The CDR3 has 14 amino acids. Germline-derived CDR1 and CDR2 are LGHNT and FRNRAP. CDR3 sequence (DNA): TGTGCTAGTGAGGGCTGGGGGGGCACAGATACGCAGTATTTT. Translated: CASEGWGGTDTQYF.

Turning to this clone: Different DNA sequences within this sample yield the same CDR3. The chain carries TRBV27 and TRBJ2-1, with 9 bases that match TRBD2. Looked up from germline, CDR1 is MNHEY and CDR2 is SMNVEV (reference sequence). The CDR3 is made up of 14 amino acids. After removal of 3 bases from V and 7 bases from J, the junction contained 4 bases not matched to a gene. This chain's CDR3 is CASSFSGGGNEQFF. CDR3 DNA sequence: TGTGCCAGCAGTTTTAGCGGGGGAGGGAATGAGCAGTTCTTC.

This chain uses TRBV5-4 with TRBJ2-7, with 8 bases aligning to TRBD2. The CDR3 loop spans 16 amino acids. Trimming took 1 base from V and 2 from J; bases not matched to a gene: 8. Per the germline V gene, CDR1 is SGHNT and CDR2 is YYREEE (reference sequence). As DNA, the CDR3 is TGTGCCAGCAGCTTGCCCCCCCGGGAGGGCCCCTACGAGCAGTACTTC. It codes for CASSLPPREGPYEQYF.

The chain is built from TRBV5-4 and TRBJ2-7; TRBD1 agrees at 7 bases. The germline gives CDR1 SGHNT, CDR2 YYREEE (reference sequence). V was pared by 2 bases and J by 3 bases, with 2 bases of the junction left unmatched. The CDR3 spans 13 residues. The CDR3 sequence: CASSFYRGYEQYF. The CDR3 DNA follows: TGTGCCAGCAGCTTTTACAGGGGCTACGAGCAGTACTTC.

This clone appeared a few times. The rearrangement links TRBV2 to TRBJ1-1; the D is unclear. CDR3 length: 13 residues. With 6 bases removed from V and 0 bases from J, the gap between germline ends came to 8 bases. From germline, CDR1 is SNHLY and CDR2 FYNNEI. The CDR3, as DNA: TGTGCCAGCAGAAGGGAGATGAACACTGAAGCTTTCTTT. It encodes CASRREMNTEAFF.

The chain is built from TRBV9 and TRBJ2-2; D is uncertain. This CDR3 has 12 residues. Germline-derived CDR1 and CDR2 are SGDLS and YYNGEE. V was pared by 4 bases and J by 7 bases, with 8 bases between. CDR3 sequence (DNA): TGTGCCAGCAGCCGAGCCGGCGGGGAGCTGTTTTTT. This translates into CASSRAGGELFF.